One sample yielded the 6 T cell receptor beta chains listed below, sequenced in a study of blood T cell repertoires in COVID-19. Clones were sequenced by immunoSEQ multiplex PCR, and TCRdb holds only the in-frame ones, with some missing. Here the sample spans about 180,000 clones, around 89% being singletons. Input material: peripheral blood. The receptors come from a woman younger than 45 with acute or convalescent COVID-19.

The rearrangement joins TRBV19 to TRBJ2-3, with D possibly matching TRBD2 (5 bases). From germline, CDR1 is LNHDA and CDR2 SQIVND (reference sequence). Trimming removed 6 bases at V and 4 bases at J, with 17 bases between. This CDR3 has 15 residues. CDR3 in amino acids: CASSPQPLASDTQYF. CDR3 coding DNA: TGTGCCAGTAGCCCTCAACCCCTAGCCTCAGATACGCAGTATTTT.

The chain employs TRBV3-1 (or the pseudogene TRBV3-2) and TRBJ1-4; perhaps TRBD1 as D (6 bases). The CDR3 contains 15 residues. V lost 4 bases and J lost 8, with 17 bases in between. Germline V gives CDR1 LGHDT, CDR2 YNNKEL (reference sequence). In DNA, the CDR3 is TGTGCCAGCAGCCTAGAGGGGGGATTGGGAGAAAAACTGTTTTTT. Protein: CASSLEGGLGEKLFF.

This clone was observed a few times. The V call is TRBV7-2, the J call TRBJ2-7; unclear D gene. The V and J ends lost 0 bases and 9 bases respectively, with 12 bases between them. The CDR3 extends over 13 amino acids. Germline CDR1 SGHTA, CDR2 FQGNSA. CDR3 in amino acids: CASSLALITGQYF. As DNA, the CDR3 is TGTGCCAGCAGCTTAGCACTTATTACGGGGCAGTACTTC.

In this sample, this clone turned up once. This chain connects TRBV5-4 to TRBJ2-5, with a possible D match to TRBD2 (5 bases). CDR3 length: 17 amino acids. Looked up from germline, CDR1 is SGHNT and CDR2 is YYREEE (reference sequence). Trimming took off 4 bases at V and 1 base at J, with 20 bases between the two ends. The CDR3 sequence is CASSLTLGGPSQETQYF. CDR3 bases: TGTGCCAGCAGCCTCACCCTTGGCGGGCCTAGCCAAGAGACCCAGTACTTC.

The chain couples TRBV5-1 to TRBJ1-5; 10 positions match TRBD1. CDR1 and CDR2 from the germline V gene are SGHRS and YFSETQ. This CDR3 is 14 amino acids long. With 3 bases clipped from V and 6 bases from J, the junction kept 3 bases outside the gene matches. The CDR3 reads CASSSGQGSQPQHF. CDR3 nucleotides: TGCGCCAGCAGCTCGGGACAGGGGAGTCAGCCCCAGCATTTT. Using reference TRBV5-1 and TRBJ1-5 for the parts outside the CDR3, the full variable domain is KAGVTQTPRYLIKTRGQQVTLSCSPISGHRSVSWYQQTPGQGLQFLFEYFSETQRNKGNFPGRFSGRQFSNSRSEMNVSTLELGDSALYLCASSSGQGSQPQHFGDGTRLSIL.

The chain combines TRBV5-1 with TRBJ2-3, with D perhaps matching TRBD2 (6 bases). Germline V gene data show CDR1 as SGHRS and CDR2 as YFSETQ. CDR3 length: 14 residues. V was pared by 4 bases and J by 2 bases, with 11 bases between. The CDR3, as DNA: TGCGCCAGCAGCCCGCGGGGAAACACAGATACGCAGTATTTT. Translating it yields CASSPRGNTDTQYF.